This section outlines one T cell receptor (beta chain) sequence together with its context. The antigen it recognizes is unknown. Per-base quality was not reported, and no clone a single base away is much larger than it. V gives up 1 base and J gives up 10 bases, and the segment between their germline ends measures 16 bases. The cysteine opens and the phenylalanine closes a CDR3 of 14 amino acids. CDR3 DNA only is kept here, 42 bases in frame from base 1. Sequences SGHVS (CDR1) and FQNEAQ (CDR2) are obtained from the germline V gene. TCRbeta CDR3 regions were amplified from genomic DNA by means of the immunoSEQ Assay, a bias-controlled multiplex PCR. Regarding the original processing steps: The number of nucleated cells in each sample was estimated from the amplification of reference gene primers within the assay. Sequence reads were collapsed and filtered to measure the absolute abundance of every unique TCRbeta CDR3 rearrangement. For each sample, productive Simpson clonality was calculated as the square root of Simpson's diversity index across productive rearrangements. As stored in TCRdb, this immuneACCESS dataset retains in-frame rearrangements with V and J assigned. A fraction of the clones does not appear; measured against another copy, unresolved V genes explain less than half of the discrepancy, and the remainder lacks a known reason. V, J and clone size reflect that table, while D and trimming were determined from the DNA. The sample has tens of thousands of clones on record, 84% of them singletons. The ten largest clones add up to approximately 27% of the sample.

Collaborating institutions collected whole blood in K2EDTA tubes following their own protocols. For TCRbeta analysis, collaborator samples were shipped as frozen whole blood, as isolated PBMCs, or as DNA extracted from either sample type. These data come from a study of blood T cell repertoires in COVID-19 (dated by TCRdb to 2018 to 2021). Describing the broader study: Collaborator samples came from the United States, Italy and Spain and covered acute and convalescent phases of COVID-19. The prospective study material was composed of cDNA or gDNA derived from T cells, B-cell-depleted T cells, or PBMCs. The dataset comprised deeply sampled blood TCRbeta repertoires from subjects exposed to, actively infected with, or recovered from COVID-19. The repertoires were made available in a free public database intended to serve as a resource for research on the immune response to SARS-CoV-2. Samples came from the ongoing ImmuneRACE study (first 160 participants) plus 1,254 subjects from 6 global collaborators. Nearly every sample came with metadata listing a de-identified subject ID, COVID-19 status, age in years and sex. Where HLA class I and class II types were available, the types were taken from metadata supplied by the sample provider, not from assay-based typing. Study-level results and caveats: The quantity of clinical and demographic metadata differed by source and by participant and was supplied without curation.

This receptor was identified in a human donor in a cohort sampled during active COVID-19. The rearranged segments are TRBV7-8 and TRBJ2-5; a tentative D call is TRBD2 (7 bases match). Source material: peripheral blood. DNA sequence: TGTGCCAGCAGCTTAGAGACACGGGGGGCCCTCCAGTACTTC. This yields the protein CASSLETRGALQYF.